The entry below describes one T cell receptor (beta chain). Its antigen is as yet unknown. An end of the junction does not agree with germline; a read error may underlie this. TCRbeta libraries were built with three rounds of nested PCR, modified from ARM-PCR. TCRdb itself ran the multiplex PCR reads through MiXCR, one entry per CDR3 protein. The sample contains roughly 70,000 distinct CDR3 sequences, around 65% of which appear only once. These data belong to a study of tumor and adjacent non-tumor tissue in lung cancer. Study background: Aged about 31 to 80 years, patients included more than nine men and roughly five women with stage I to III disease. Study results and limitations: Normal lung showed higher cumulative top 100 clone frequency than tumor.

The CDR3 contains 15 residues. Germline-derived CDR1 and CDR2 are SGHRS and YFSETQ. This sample's RNA came from whole unsorted tissue. More than 3 cm separated this lung sample from the edge of the tumor. This clonotype was sampled from a woman in her fifties or sixties with non-small cell lung cancer. Material: distant non-tumor lung tissue. The chain combines TRBV5-1 with TRBJ2-5; no clear D. The DNA of the CDR3 is TGCACCAGCAGCCGACTGGGGTCGGAAAAAGAGACCCAGTACTTC. Protein product: CTSSRLGSEKETQYF.